Listed here are 23 T cell receptor beta chains from one sample, sequenced in a study of T cell changes during pregnancy in multiple sclerosis. Using immunoSEQ multiplex PCR, the repertoire was profiled, and TCRdb retains in-frame clones only, with some absent. The sample holds about 100,000 clones, approximately 94% seen once. The starting material was peripheral blood, obtained before pregnancy. These receptors were collected from a female donor with multiple sclerosis, enrolled in a pregnancy study.

V gene TRBV9 combines with J gene TRBJ2-1, with 10 bases that match TRBD2. The CDR3 has 17 amino acids. The V and J ends lost 0 bases and 3 bases, in that order; junction bases with no gene match: 6. From germline, CDR1 is SGDLS and CDR2 YYNGEE. The CDR3 DNA follows: TGTGCCAGCAGCGTAGAACCCAGGACTAGCGGCTACAATGAGCAGTTCTTC. Residues: CASSVEPRTSGYNEQFF.

The V call is TRBV12-5, the J call TRBJ2-7, with 8 bases lining up with TRBD1. The CDR3 loop spans 14 amino acids. V lost 6 bases and J lost 1; bases outside the gene matches: 5. In germline, CDR1 is LGHNT, CDR2 FRNRAP. The CDR3, as DNA: TGTGCTAGTGGCTCCGGGACAGGATCCTACGAGCAGTACTTC. Translation gives CASGSGTGSYEQYF. Full variable domain (rest looked up from reference TRBV12-5 and TRBJ2-7): DARVTQTPRHKVTEMGQEVTMRCQPILGHNTVFWYRQTMMQGLELLAYFRNRAPLDDSGMPKDRFSAEMPDATLATLKIQPSEPRDSAVYFCASGSGTGSYEQYFGPGTRLTVT.

This chain links TRBV5-1 with TRBJ2-7; D is possibly TRBD1 (6 bases). The V gene lost 1 base and the J gene lost 1 base, with 6 bases spanning the gap. The germline CDR1 and CDR2 sequences are SGHRS and YFSETQ. The CDR3 consists of 13 residues. CDR3: CASSLQGSYEQYF. The CDR3 DNA follows: TGCGCCAGCAGCTTGCAGGGGTCCTACGAGCAGTACTTC.

The genes are TRBV5-8 and TRBJ2-3; 10 bases match TRBD2. CDR3 size: 16 residues. V gave up 0 bases and J gave up 3 bases; unmatched junction bases: 4. Germline V gene sequence: CDR1 SGHTS, CDR2 YDEGEE. In DNA, the CDR3 is TGTGCCAGCAGCTTGGGGGCTAGCGGGAGAACAGATACGCAGTATTTT. It specifies CASSLGASGRTDTQYF.

The J gene is TRBJ2-6, the V gene TRBV4-2; weak D call: TRBD2 (5 bases). This CDR3 is 16 amino acids long. Germline assignment: CDR1 LGHNA and CDR2 YNFKEQ. Trimming shortened V by 0 bases and J by 0 bases, and 6 bases separated the two germline ends. DNA of the CDR3: TGTGCCAGCAGCCAAGATCGGGACTCTGGGGCCAACGTCCTGACTTTC. Its translation: CASSQDRDSGANVLTF.

The chain recombines TRBV27 with TRBJ2-7; 11 bases align to TRBD2. The CDR3 loop spans 16 amino acids. Germline V gene data show CDR1 as MNHEY and CDR2 as SMNVEV (reference sequence). Germline trimming cut 5 bases from V and 1 base from J; bases unmatched to any gene: 7. The CDR3 loop is CASSGTSGSRSYEQYF. For the CDR3, the DNA is TGTGCCAGCAGTGGCACTAGCGGGAGCAGGTCCTACGAGCAGTACTTC.

The CDR3 protein is CASSLGTGGYEQYF. The CDR3, as DNA: TGTGCCAGCAGCCTCGGGACTGGCGGGTACGAGCAGTACTTC. This sequence joins TRBV6-1 and TRBJ2-7; tentative D call: TRBD2 (6 bases). Per germline, CDR1 MNHNS and CDR2 SASEGT. The CDR3 runs to 14 residues. The ends were cut back, 6 bases at V and 4 bases at J, with 16 bases in the middle.

The V and J genes are TRBV5-1 and TRBJ2-7; 9 bases fit TRBD1. The germline V gene encodes CDR1 SGHRS and CDR2 YFSETQ. V was pared by 5 bases and J by 7 bases, with 13 bases of the junction left unmatched. The CDR3 is 15 residues long. The CDR3 nucleotides read TGCGCCAGCAGTTTCAAGGGACAGGGAGGTGCAGAGCAGTACTTC. It specifies CASSFKGQGGAEQYF.

The rearrangement uses TRBV7-8 and TRBJ1-2; weak D call: TRBD1 (5 bases). Trimming pared 1 base from V and 8 bases from J, leaving 14 bases between. Germline V lookup: CDR1 SGHVS, CDR2 FQNEAQ. This CDR3 is 14 amino acids long. Here the CDR3 reads CASSLGPGLKGYTF. CDR3 in DNA: TGTGCCAGCAGCTTAGGACCAGGGTTGAAAGGCTACACCTTC. Full variable domain (rest looked up from reference TRBV7-8 and TRBJ1-2): GAGVSQSPRYKVAKRGQDVALRCDPISGHVSLFWYQQALGQGPEFLTYFQNEAQLDKSGLPSDRFFAERPEGSVSTLKIQRTQQEDSAVYLCASSLGPGLKGYTFGSGTRLTVV.

This clone was seen only once. The chain is built from TRBV19 and TRBJ1-5; D uncertain. This CDR3 is built from 17 residues. V gave up 6 bases and J gave up 5 bases, with 23 bases separating them. From germline, CDR1 is LNHDA and CDR2 SQIVND (reference sequence). The CDR3: CASRTITGRTGYQPQHF. The CDR3, as DNA: TGTGCCAGTAGAACTATAACGGGGAGGACGGGGTATCAGCCCCAGCATTTT.

The chain joins TRBV28 to TRBJ2-7; 7 bases fit TRBD1. CDR1 and CDR2 from the germline V gene are MDHEN and SYDVKM. CDR3 length: 15 amino acids. The V and J ends lost 6 bases and 2 bases, in that order; junction bases with no gene match: 10. The CDR3 coding sequence is TGTGCCAGCAGGTCTAAGGGGGCAGGGACCTACGAGCAGTACTTC. This codes for CASRSKGAGTYEQYF.

The chain has TRBV9 and TRBJ2-1; D is perhaps TRBD2 (6 bases). Germline V gene data show CDR1 as SGDLS and CDR2 as YYNGEE. Trimming took 4 bases from V and 1 from J, leaving 15 bases between them. This CDR3 is 16 amino acids long. The CDR3 nucleotides are TGTGCCAGCAGCCCCCCCGGGGGAGCGTCCTACAATGAGCAGTTCTTC. This codes for CASSPPGGASYNEQFF. Supplemented by reference TRBV9 and TRBJ2-1, the full variable domain reads DSGVTQTPKHLITATGQRVTLRCSPRSGDLSVYWYQQSLDQGLQFLIQYYNGEERAKGNILERFSAQQFPDLHSELNLSSLELGDSALYFCASSPPGGASYNEQFFGPGTRLTVL.

The chain couples TRBV7-8 to TRBJ2-7, with TRBD2 matching over 12 bases. V shed 7 bases and J 3 bases; nucleotides not matched to a gene: 7. CDR1 and CDR2 from the germline V gene are SGHVS and FQNEAQ. The CDR3 extends over 15 amino acids. CDR3 sequence reads: CASNDRTSGIYEQYF. CDR3 DNA sequence: TGTGCCAGCAACGATAGGACTAGCGGGATCTACGAGCAGTACTTC. Drawing the rest from reference TRBV7-8 and TRBJ2-7, the complete variable domain is GAGVSQSPRYKVAKRGQDVALRCDPISGHVSLFWYQQALGQGPEFLTYFQNEAQLDKSGLPSDRFFAERPEGSVSTLKIQRTQQEDSAVYLCASNDRTSGIYEQYFGPGTRLTVT.

The V and J genes are TRBV19 and TRBJ1-5; D ambiguous. Germline V gene lookup returns CDR1 LNHDA and CDR2 SQIVND (reference sequence). Trimming removed 3 bases at V and 0 bases at J, with 12 bases between. The CDR3 consists of 16 residues. CDR3 bases: TGTGCCAGTAGTATTCGTCGGCAGGATAGCAATCAGCCCCAGCATTTT. Residues: CASSIRRQDSNQPQHF. The variable domain in full, completed from reference TRBV19 and TRBJ1-5, reads DGGITQSPKYLFRKEGQNVTLSCEQNLNHDAMYWYRQDPGQGLRLIYYSQIVNDFQKGDIAEGYSVSREKKESFPLTVTSAQKNPTAFYLCASSIRRQDSNQPQHFGDGTRLSIL.

This chain links TRBV7-2 with TRBJ2-7; 14 bases are a match to TRBD2. J lost 4 bases, V lost 5 bases, and 4 bases had no gene match. Germline-derived CDR1 and CDR2 are SGHTA and FQGNSA. The CDR3 contains 15 residues. CDR3 coding DNA: TGTGCCAGCAGCCTCGGGACTAGCGGGAGTTACGAGCAGTACTTC. Translation: CASSLGTSGSYEQYF.

J is TRBJ1-5 and V is TRBV4-3; perhaps TRBD1 as D (6 bases). The V gene lost 0 bases and the J gene lost 6 bases, with 12 bases spanning the gap. The CDR3 length is 15 residues. Germline V gives CDR1 LGHNA, CDR2 YSLEER. DNA for the CDR3: TGCGCCAGCAGCCAAGATCAGGGGACGGGTCAGCCCCAGCATTTT. Amino acid sequence: CASSQDQGTGQPQHF.

The chain recombines TRBV5-1 with TRBJ1-3; the D is unclear. The germline V and J ends were trimmed by 0 bases and 6 bases, with 13 bases remaining between them. CDR1 SGHRS and CDR2 YFSETQ come from the germline V gene. This CDR3 region has 15 residues. CDR3 nucleotide sequence: TGCGCCAGCAGCTTGGACGGGTCACCGTTAAACACCATATATTTT. It codes for CASSLDGSPLNTIYF.

The V gene is TRBV25-1, the J gene TRBJ2-7; TRBD1 agrees at 7 bases. The germline CDR1 and CDR2 sequences are MGHDK and SYGVNS. This CDR3 spans 16 amino acids. J gave up 6 bases and V 0 bases, and 11 bases lay outside the gene matches. In DNA, the CDR3 is TGTGCCAGCAGTGAATATACAGGGGACCCTCTAGGCGAGCAGTACTTC. This encodes CASSEYTGDPLGEQYF.

V is TRBV15 and J is TRBJ1-5; TRBD1 is a possible D gene (5 bases). The germline V and J ends were trimmed by 0 bases and 1 base, with 22 bases remaining between them. CDR1 LNHNV and CDR2 YYDKDF come from the germline V gene (reference sequence). CDR3 length: 20 amino acids. CDR3 nucleotides: TGTGCCACCAGCAGAGATTCGCCTGACAGTTGGTTAATAAGCAATCAGCCCCAGCATTTT. Its protein is CATSRDSPDSWLISNQPQHF.

This clone was detected once. This rearrangement joins TRBV7-2 to TRBJ2-1; D not resolved. CDR3 length: 15 amino acids. Germline CDR1 and CDR2: SGHTA and FQGNSA. V was shortened by 5 bases and J by 10 bases, with 21 bases between the two germline ends. CDR3 in DNA: TGTGCCAGCAGCCCCTACCGGCCTCAGGTGAGCGAGCAGTTCTTC. Amino acid sequence: CASSPYRPQVSEQFF. Using reference TRBV7-2 and TRBJ2-1 for the parts outside the CDR3, the full variable domain is GAGVSQSPSNKVTEKGKDVELRCDPISGHTALYWYRQSLGQGLEFLIYFQGNSAPDKSGLPSDRFSAERTGGSVSTLTIQRTQQEDSAVYLCASSPYRPQVSEQFFGPGTRLTVL.

The CDR3: CASSSRSTGTGNTIYF. CDR3 coding DNA: TGTGCCAGCAGCTCCAGATCGACAGGGACTGGAAACACCATATATTTT. V usage is TRBV7-2 and J usage is TRBJ1-3; TRBD1 matches at 7 bases. This CDR3 has 16 amino acids. Trimming cost V 4 bases and J 2 bases; bases outside gene matches: 8. The germline V gene has CDR1 SGHTA and CDR2 FQGNSA.

V and J are TRBV4-2 and TRBJ2-1; 11 nucleotides agree with TRBD1. With V trimmed by 0 bases and J by 8 bases, 6 bases remained unmatched. CDR3 length: 16 residues. Germline-derived CDR1 and CDR2 are LGHNA and YNFKEQ. CDR3 in DNA: TGTGCCAGCAGCCAAGACGGGACAGGGGGTATCGATGAGCAGTTCTTC. Amino acids: CASSQDGTGGIDEQFF.

V is TRBV9 and J is TRBJ2-2; D unresolved. Germline values: CDR1 SGDLS, CDR2 YYNGEE. This CDR3 region has 15 residues. V gave up 0 bases and J gave up 4 bases, with 10 bases separating them. This chain's CDR3 is CASSVVTEGTGELFF. For the CDR3, the DNA is TGTGCCAGCAGCGTAGTGACTGAAGGCACCGGGGAGCTGTTTTTT.